This paragraph covers one T cell receptor (beta chain) sequence. The antigen remains undetermined. The data were obtained in a study of cytomegalovirus exposure and HLA in healthy donors. Study findings and constraints: Later, TCR association rates were found to vary by HLA locus, highest for DRB1 and lowest for HLA-C. In a later analysis, TCR beta V- and J-gene trimming showed a link to a missense DCLRE1C variant. The Asian-associated ancestry cluster reportedly had fewer N-insertions than the approximately 690-donor mean in a later analysis.

The PCR used 60 Vbeta and 13 Jbeta primers. The table came from immunoSEQ multiplex PCR; TCRdb's copy has only in-frame clones and leaves some out. The table shows about 130,000 clones, with 70% to 90% occurring only once. The ends were cut back, 3 bases at V and 9 bases at J, with 14 bases in the middle. This CDR3 spans 13 amino acids. CDR1 and CDR2 from the germline V gene are KGHSH and LQKENI. The sequenced material came from PBMCs. This TCR came from a woman between 40 and 55 years old in good health and CMV-seropositive. The chain uses TRBV18 and TRBJ1-2; D may be TRBD1 (5 bases). This CDR3 reads CASSPGSTDSYTF. CDR3 nucleotide sequence: TGTGCCAGCTCACCGGGAAGCACGGACAGCTACACCTTC.